A selection of T cell receptor beta chains follows, all from one sample in a study of T cell changes during pregnancy in multiple sclerosis. Libraries were prepared by immunoSEQ multiplex PCR; TCRdb keeps only in-frame clonotypes and omits some of them. The sample contains tens of thousands of clones, just under 85% of which appear only once. Source: CD8+ T cells from peripheral blood mononuclear cells, taken in the first trimester of pregnancy. All receptors derive from a female donor in good health, enrolled as a control in a pregnancy study. Both conserved end residues are part of each CDR3. The D gene is left open where the match is weak. Part of the rows lack a size; the others show once, few, many or a class for expanded clones.

. | TRBJ2-7 | few | TRBV6-1 | CASSEGRGGSVYEQYF | TGTGCCAGCAGTGAAGGTCGAGGAGGTAGCGTGTACGAGCAGTACTTC
TRBD1 | TRBJ2-3 | . | TRBV7-2 | CASSSGQGVADTQYF | TGTGCCAGCAGCTCGGGACAGGGAGTCGCAGATACGCAGTATTTT
TRBD2 | TRBJ2-5 | . | TRBV7-3 | CASSPGTSGTGRETQYF | TGTGCCAGCAGCCCCGGGACTAGCGGGACAGGTCGGGAGACCCAGTACTTC
TRBD1 | TRBJ1-6 | . | TRBV6-4 | CASSARGSENSPLHF | TGTGCCAGCAGTGCCAGGGGGTCCGAAAATTCACCCCTCCACTTT
TRBD1 | TRBJ2-7 | . | TRBV19 | CASSIEVGTGVAEQYF | TGTGCCAGTAGTATAGAAGTTGGGACAGGGGTCGCCGAGCAGTACTTC
. | TRBJ2-3 | once | TRBV28 | CASSLFGREGTDTQYF | TGTGCCAGCAGTTTATTCGGCAGGGAGGGCACAGATACGCAGTATTTT
TRBD1 | TRBJ1-6 | . | TRBV15 | CATREDRGRNSPLHF | TGTGCCACCAGGGAGGACAGGGGAAGGAATTCACCCCTCCACTTT
. | TRBJ1-4 | . | TRBV27 | CASSFGGVPTNEKLFF | TGTGCCAGCAGTTTCGGAGGGGTGCCAACTAATGAAAAACTGTTTTTT
TRBD2 | TRBJ2-3 | . | TRBV5-6 | CASSFLQGEGGLSTDTQYF | TGTGCCAGCAGCTTTTTGCAAGGGGAGGGAGGTCTGAGCACAGATACGCAGTATTTT
TRBD1 | TRBJ2-7 | . | TRBV2 | CASNEGGQQYF | TGTGCCAGCAATGAAGGGGGCCAGCAGTACTTC
. | TRBJ1-4 | . | TRBV4-3 | CASSQDRGDNEKLFF | TGCGCCAGCAGCCAGGATAGGGGTGATAATGAAAAACTGTTTTTT
. | TRBJ1-2 | . | TRBV10-3 | CAISEWRGANYGYTF | TGTGCCATCAGTGAGTGGCGGGGAGCTAACTATGGCTACACCTTC
. | TRBJ1-5 | . | TRBV4-2 | CASSQSPGIQPQHF | TGTGCCAGCAGCCAGTCACCAGGGATTCAGCCCCAGCATTTT
. | TRBJ2-7 | . | TRBV28 | CASSLYTTTTYEQYF | TGTGCCAGCAGTTTATATACTACCACGACCTACGAGCAGTACTTC
TRBD2 | TRBJ2-2 | . | TRBV5-1 | CASSLTSGDTGELFF | TGCGCCAGCAGCTTGACTAGCGGGGACACCGGGGAGCTGTTTTTT
. | TRBJ1-1 | . | TRBV6-1 | CASSEGWTEIEAFF | TGTGCCAGCAGTGAGGGGTGGACAGAAATTGAAGCTTTCTTT
. | TRBJ1-2 | . | TRBV9 | CASSVAPLSGDSYGYTF | TGTGCCAGCAGCGTAGCTCCCCTGTCCGGGGACTCTTATGGCTACACCTTC
TRBD1 | TRBJ1-1 | few | TRBV4-1 | CASSQQGQGDTEAFF | TGCGCCAGCAGCCAACAGGGACAGGGGGACACTGAAGCTTTCTTT
TRBD1 | TRBJ1-4 | few | TRBV4-1 | CASSQTDRATNEKLFF | TGCGCCAGCAGCCAAACCGACAGGGCAACTAATGAAAAACTGTTTTTT
TRBD1 | TRBJ1-2 | . | TRBV5-1 | CASSATGTGDPNYGYTF | TGCGCCAGCAGCGCAACCGGGACAGGGGACCCTAACTATGGCTACACCTTC
TRBD2 | TRBJ2-7 | . | TRBV9 | CASSVGGRAGYEQYF | TGTGCCAGCAGCGTTGGCGGGAGGGCCGGCTACGAGCAGTACTTC
TRBD1 | TRBJ2-5 | . | TRBV9 | CASSVQDRWETQYF | TGTGCCAGCAGCGTCCAGGACAGGTGGGAGACCCAGTACTTC
TRBD1 | TRBJ1-1 | . | TRBV10-3 | CAITQGGNTEAFF | TGTGCCATCACCCAGGGGGGGAACACTGAAGCTTTCTTT
TRBD1 | TRBJ1-2 | . | TRBV15 | CATSRALLGQGANGYTF | TGTGCCACCAGCAGAGCCCTCCTCGGACAGGGGGCAAATGGCTACACCTTC
TRBD1 | TRBJ1-1 | . | TRBV7-9 | CASSRQGANTEAFF | TGTGCCAGCAGCAGACAGGGGGCGAACACTGAAGCTTTCTTT
. | TRBJ2-6 | once | TRBV6-1 | CASSDRVASGANVLTF | TGTGCCAGCAGTGACAGGGTAGCCTCTGGGGCCAACGTCCTGACTTTC
TRBD1 | TRBJ1-1 | . | TRBV2 | CASSPNRGAGIAFF | TGTGCCAGCAGTCCTAACAGGGGGGCGGGTATTGCTTTCTTT
TRBD1 | TRBJ1-4 | . | TRBV27 | CASRDRDSANEKLFF | TGTGCCAGCAGGGACAGGGACTCGGCTAATGAAAAACTGTTTTTT
TRBD1 | TRBJ1-1 | once | TRBV19 | CASRETGTEAFF | TGTGCCAGTAGGGAGACAGGGACTGAAGCTTTCTTT
TRBD2 | TRBJ2-3 | . | TRBV27 | CASSLQRGGKDTQYF | TGTGCCAGCAGCTTACAGCGGGGGGGCAAAGATACGCAGTATTTT
. | TRBJ2-3 | once | TRBV7-8 | CASSLVMRQVWDTQYF | TGTGCCAGCAGCTTAGTGATGCGTCAAGTTTGGGATACGCAGTATTTT
. | TRBJ1-2 | . | TRBV9 | CASSSDPDRVNYGYTF | TGTGCCAGCAGCTCAGACCCGGACAGAGTCAACTATGGCTACACCTTC
. | TRBJ2-7 | . | TRBV7-6 | CASSLVGERAYEQYF | TGTGCCAGCAGCTTAGTTGGGGAGCGGGCCTACGAGCAGTACTTC
TRBD1 | TRBJ2-1 | . | TRBV28 | CASSREGQGGNEQFF | TGTGCCAGCAGTAGGGAGGGACAGGGGGGCAATGAGCAGTTCTTC
TRBD1 | TRBJ1-5 | few | TRBV30 | CAWSAGTGGAGQHF | TGTGCCTGGAGTGCGGGGACAGGGGGCGCGGGACAGCATTTT
. | TRBJ2-2 | . | TRBV9 | CASSVSGDTGELFF | TGTGCCAGCAGCGTATCAGGGGACACCGGGGAGCTGTTTTTT
TRBD1 | TRBJ1-4 | . | TRBV25-1 | CASSEFWDRTPTNEKLFF | TGTGCCAGCAGTGAATTTTGGGACAGGACCCCAACTAATGAAAAACTGTTTTTT
. | TRBJ2-1 | . | TRBV6-1 | CASSLSGSYNEQFF | TGTGCCAGCAGCCTCTCGGGGTCCTACAATGAGCAGTTCTTC
. | TRBJ2-5 | . | TRBV19 | CASSIIGGALYQETQYF | TGTGCCAGTAGTATAATCGGAGGGGCCCTGTACCAAGAGACCCAGTACTTC
. | TRBJ2-2 | . | TRBV19 | CASIKSGGELFF | TGTGCCAGTATAAAGAGCGGCGGGGAGCTGTTTTTT
TRBD2 | TRBJ2-3 | few | TRBV6-4 | CASSADGRDTQYF | TGTGCCAGCAGTGCCGACGGGAGGGATACGCAGTATTTT
TRBD2 | TRBJ2-1 | . | TRBV4-2 | CASSQGASGNEQFF | TGTGCCAGCAGCCAAGGGGCTAGCGGTAATGAGCAGTTCTTC
TRBD2 | TRBJ2-7 | . | TRBV6-5 | CASRLGLPGEQYF | TGTGCCAGCAGGTTGGGACTACCGGGGGAGCAGTACTTC
. | TRBJ1-3 | . | TRBV4-1 | CASSQDLAREAGNTIYF | TGCGCCAGCAGCCAAGATCTGGCGAGGGAGGCTGGAAACACCATATATTTT
TRBD2 | TRBJ2-1 | medium-sized | TRBV4-2 | CASSQDRGDEQFF | TGTGCCAGCAGCCAAGATCGGGGGGATGAGCAGTTCTTC
. | TRBJ1-2 | . | TRBV4-2 | CASSQADGNGYTF | TGTGCCAGCAGCCAAGCGGACGGGAATGGCTACACCTTC
. | TRBJ1-1 | . | TRBV6-5 | CASSYSASMNTEAFF | TGTGCCAGCAGTTACTCGGCCAGTATGAACACTGAAGCTTTCTTT
TRBD2 | TRBJ2-1 | . | TRBV9 | CASSVDAGGNEQFF | TGTGCCAGCAGCGTAGACGCGGGGGGCAATGAGCAGTTCTTC
TRBD2 | TRBJ2-1 | . | TRBV6-4 | CASSDLGTSGVNEQFF | TGTGCCAGCAGTGACCTCGGGACTAGCGGGGTCAATGAGCAGTTCTTC
. | TRBJ2-2 | . | TRBV9 | CASSVDRVNTGELFF | TGTGCCAGCAGCGTAGACAGGGTAAACACCGGGGAGCTGTTTTTT
. | TRBJ1-1 | . | TRBV28 | CASSLIQGEAFF | TGTGCCAGCAGTTTAATCCAGGGCGAAGCTTTCTTT
TRBD1 | TRBJ2-7 | . | TRBV28 | CASSQGDYEQYF | TGTGCCAGCAGTCAGGGGGACTACGAGCAGTACTTC
. | TRBJ2-6 | . | TRBV4-1 | CASSQDDSAGANVLTF | TGCGCCAGCAGCCAAGACGACAGTGCTGGGGCCAACGTCCTGACTTTC